These 25 T cell receptor beta chains originate from one sample sequenced in a study of T cell responses to AZD1222 COVID-19 vaccine. Repertoires were generated with immunoSEQ multiplex PCR, while TCRdb's copy carries only in-frame clones and drops some. Among roughly 200,000 clones, about 93% were seen once, and the ten largest hold under 1.1%. Specimen: peripheral blood, collected 28 days after the second dose of the MenACWY control vaccine. The source is an adult who received the MenACWY meningococcal vaccine as a control.

The chain recombines TRBV24-1 with TRBJ1-2; D ambiguous. The germline V gene encodes CDR1 KGHDR and CDR2 SFDVKD. This CDR3 has 14 amino acids. The germline V and J ends were trimmed by 5 bases and 1 base, with 10 bases remaining between them. In DNA form, the CDR3 reads TGTGCCACCAGTGCTGTCAACCTTAACTATGGCTACACCTTC. It codes for CATSAVNLNYGYTF.

Comment on this clone: At the DNA level, this CDR3 is encoded by other sequences in the same sample as well. The chain joins TRBV12-3 or TRBV12-4 to TRBJ1-5; tentatively, D is TRBD1 (5 bases). CDR3 length: 13 residues. Deletions cut 6 bases from V and 4 bases from J, with 10 bases between. DNA for the CDR3: TGTGCCAGCAGCCTCCAGGGAAATCAGCCCCAGCATTTT. Its protein product is CASSLQGNQPQHF.

Points on this clone: One end of the junction is discordant with germline, which a read error may explain. The chain links TRBV7-3 to TRBJ1-1, with unresolved D. CDR1 is SGHTA and CDR2 is FQGTGA in the germline V gene. This CDR3 is built from 13 residues. CDR3 loop: CASSVTRNTEAFF. In nucleotides, the CDR3 is TGTGCCAGCAGCGTAACAAGGAACACTGAAGCTTTCTTT. The whole variable domain, remainder taken from reference TRBV7-3 and TRBJ1-1, is GAGVSQTPSNKVTEKGKYVELRCDPISGHTALYWYRQSLGQGPEFLIYFQGTGAADDSGLPNDRFFAVRPEGSVSTLKIQRTERGDSAVYLCASSVTRNTEAFFGQGTRLTVV.

The gene calls are TRBV12-5 and TRBJ2-1; D unresolved. Trimming shortened V by 0 bases and J by 6 bases, and 18 bases separated the two germline ends. This CDR3 spans 17 amino acids. In germline, CDR1 is LGHNT, CDR2 FRNRAP. This CDR3 is CASGLVTRSSDGNEQFF. The CDR3 bases are TGTGCTAGTGGTTTGGTAACTCGGTCTAGTGATGGCAATGAGCAGTTCTTC. Based on the CDR3 plus reference TRBV12-5 and TRBJ2-1, the full variable domain is DARVTQTPRHKVTEMGQEVTMRCQPILGHNTVFWYRQTMMQGLELLAYFRNRAPLDDSGMPKDRFSAEMPDATLATLKIQPSEPRDSAVYFCASGLVTRSSDGNEQFFGPGTRLTVL.

The chain links TRBV3-1 (or the pseudogene TRBV3-2) to TRBJ1-2; D may be TRBD1 (6 bases). The V and J ends lost 0 bases and 7 bases respectively, with 15 bases between them. This CDR3 spans 15 amino acids. Germline V gene data show CDR1 as LGHDT and CDR2 as YNNKEL (reference sequence). CDR3 bases: TGTGCCAGCAGCCAAGAGGTTCAGGGGCGACGTGGCTACACCTTC. It yields the protein CASSQEVQGRRGYTF.

This sequence joins TRBV5-1 and TRBJ1-1, with D perhaps matching TRBD1 (5 bases). V was shortened by 2 bases and J by 1 base, with 6 bases between the two germline ends. This CDR3 comprises 13 residues. Germline assignment: CDR1 SGHRS and CDR2 YFSETQ. The CDR3 spells CASSFDRNTEAFF. In DNA form, the CDR3 reads TGCGCCAGCAGCTTTGACAGGAACACTGAAGCTTTCTTT.

The chain combines TRBV2 with TRBJ1-5, with 8 nucleotides matching TRBD1. The germline CDR1 and CDR2 sequences are SNHLY and FYNNEI. The CDR3 is 15 amino acids. Trimming removed 6 bases from V and 2 bases from J; junction bases left unmatched: 6. As DNA, the CDR3 is TGTGCCAGCAGGGAACCGGGACAGGGCAATCAGCCCCAGCATTTT. It encodes CASREPGQGNQPQHF.

CDR3 residues: CASSVGWTPSYEQYF. CDR3 sequence (DNA): TGTGCCAGCAGCGTCGGGTGGACACCATCCTACGAGCAGTACTTC. The chain is built from TRBV9 and TRBJ2-7, with a possible D match to TRBD1 (5 bases). The V and J ends lost 2 bases and 1 base respectively, with 13 bases between them. The CDR3 loop spans 15 amino acids. Germline V gene data show CDR1 as SGDLS and CDR2 as YYNGEE.

Here the CDR3 DNA reads TGCGCCAGCGCAACAGGCAGGGATCAGCCCCAGCATTTT. Translated, it gives CASATGRDQPQHF. V usage is TRBV5-1 and J usage is TRBJ1-5; D is perhaps TRBD1 (5 bases). Germline CDR1 reads SGHRS; CDR2 reads YFSETQ. The CDR3 runs 13 residues. The ends were cut back, 7 bases at V and 5 bases at J, with 13 bases in the middle. Using reference TRBV5-1 and TRBJ1-5 for the parts outside the CDR3, the full variable domain is KAGVTQTPRYLIKTRGQQVTLSCSPISGHRSVSWYQQTPGQGLQFLFEYFSETQRNKGNFPGRFSGRQFSNSRSEMNVSTLELGDSALYLCASATGRDQPQHFGDGTRLSIL.

The chain employs TRBV25-1 and TRBJ2-3, with D possibly being TRBD1 (5 bases). Germline CDR1 reads MGHDK; CDR2 reads SYGVNS. The CDR3 sequence is 10 residues long. Trimming pared 2 bases from V and 14 bases from J, leaving 8 bases between. CDR3 protein: CASSERTLYF. Here the CDR3 DNA reads TGTGCCAGCAGTGAAAGGACACTGTATTTT.

V and J are TRBV4-1 and TRBJ1-3, with 12 bases matching TRBD1. The junction had 6 bases not matched to a gene; V was cut back by 0 bases and J by 0 bases. Germline V lookup: CDR1 MGHRA, CDR2 YSYEKL. The CDR3 totals 19 residues. The CDR3 nucleotides are TGCGCCAGCAGCCAAGATGCGGGACAGGGGGCATTCTCTGGAAACACCATATATTTT. Amino acid sequence: CASSQDAGQGAFSGNTIYF.

The rearrangement joins TRBV7-9 to TRBJ1-1; 7 nucleotides align to TRBD1. The V gene's germline CDR1 is SEHNR and CDR2 FQNEAQ (reference sequence). Germline trimming cut 1 base from V and 4 bases from J; bases unmatched to any gene: 3. The CDR3 is 14 residues long. CDR3: CASSLEGGRTEAFF. The CDR3 DNA follows: TGTGCCAGCAGCTTAGAAGGGGGCCGCACTGAAGCTTTCTTT.

The chain links TRBV5-1 to TRBJ1-2, with D unresolved. The CDR3 has 13 residues. V was cut by 4 bases and J by 4 bases, with 11 bases left in between. In germline, CDR1 is SGHRS, CDR2 YFSETQ. The CDR3 here is CASSQDGAYGYTF. Written as DNA, the CDR3 is TGCGCCAGCAGCCAGGACGGAGCCTATGGCTACACCTTC.

The chain has TRBV4-2 and TRBJ2-6, with unresolved D. Germline assignment: CDR1 LGHNA and CDR2 YNFKEQ. Trimming removed 4 bases from V and 2 bases from J, with 9 bases in between. The CDR3 loop spans 15 amino acids. The CDR3 loop is CASSLLEAGANVLTF. Written as DNA, the CDR3 is TGTGCCAGCAGCCTCCTGGAAGCTGGGGCCAACGTCCTGACTTTC.

This sequence joins TRBV28 and TRBJ1-3; D ambiguous. This CDR3 spans 13 amino acids. With 8 bases removed from V and 0 bases from J, the gap between germline ends came to 8 bases. CDR1 MDHEN and CDR2 SYDVKM come from the germline V gene. CDR3 nucleotides: TGTGCCAGCGTACATTCCTCTGGAAACACCATATATTTT. Translation: CASVHSSGNTIYF.

CDR3 DNA: TGTGCCAGCAGCTTAAAACTGATGAACACTGAAGCTTTCTTT. Its protein is CASSLKLMNTEAFF. The gene calls are TRBV7-9 and TRBJ1-1; D is ambiguous. The CDR3 loop spans 14 amino acids. The V gene's germline CDR1 is SEHNR and CDR2 FQNEAQ (reference sequence). Trimming removed 2 bases at V and 0 bases at J, with 7 bases between.

On this clone itself: One junction end disagrees with the germline gene, perhaps due to a read error. The J gene is TRBJ2-3, the V gene TRBV5-1, with D uncertain. This CDR3 region has 12 residues. Germline values: CDR1 SGHRS, CDR2 YFSETQ. The CDR3 region has the DNA TGCGCCAGCAGCTTTCCGGCAGATACGCGGTATTTT. It codes for CASSFPADTRYF. Using reference TRBV5-1 and TRBJ2-3 for the parts outside the CDR3, the full variable domain is KAGVTQTPRYLIKTRGQQVTLSCSPISGHRSVSWYQQTPGQGLQFLFEYFSETQRNKGNFPGRFSGRQFSNSRSEMNVSTLELGDSALYLCASSFPADTRYFGPGTRLTVL.

Only one count was recorded for this clone. J is TRBJ2-1 and V is TRBV21-1; TRBD2 is the table's D call, not checked against the DNA. TRBV21-1 is marked as a pseudogene. The CDR3 runs 15 residues. The CDR3 region has the DNA TGTGCCAGCAGCAAAGAGGAGGGGCCCTACAATGAGCAGTTCTTC. Translation: CASSKEEGPYNEQFF.

The V call is TRBV4-2, the J call TRBJ1-4; tentatively, D is TRBD1 (6 bases). The CDR3 consists of 16 residues. V lost 0 bases and J lost 13, with 21 bases in between. CDR1 LGHNA and CDR2 YNFKEQ come from the germline V gene. CDR3 bases: TGTGCCAGCAGCCAAGAACTCGGGCAGGGGCTAGGGAGACTGTTTTTT. Its translation: CASSQELGQGLGRLFF.

This clone occurred a few times. The chain is built from TRBV11-2 and TRBJ1-5, with a weak D call TRBD1 (6 bases). CDR1 is SGHAT, CDR2 FQNNGV, per germline. V gave up 5 bases and J gave up 1 base, with 9 bases separating them. The length of the CDR3 is 14 residues. The CDR3, as DNA: TGTGCCAGCAGCCTAACAGGGAGCAATCAGCCCCAGCATTTT. Translated, it gives CASSLTGSNQPQHF.

The V gene is TRBV6-5, the J gene TRBJ1-4; a possible D gene is TRBD1 (5 bases). Per germline, CDR1 MNHEY and CDR2 SVGAGI. With 0 bases removed from V and 5 bases from J, the gap between germline ends came to 10 bases. The CDR3 is 15 amino acids. The CDR3 coding sequence is TGTGCCAGCAGTTACTCTTCCAGGGCGAATGAAAAACTGTTTTTT. This codes for CASSYSSRANEKLFF.

The CDR3 coding sequence is TGTGCCAGTAGCATGACACCTATGAACACTGAAGCTTTCTTT. Translation gives CASSMTPMNTEAFF. This chain uses TRBV19 with TRBJ1-1; D remains ambiguous. This CDR3 is built from 14 residues. Germline V gene sequence: CDR1 LNHDA, CDR2 SQIVND (reference sequence). The V gene lost 6 bases and the J gene lost 0 bases, with 11 bases spanning the gap.

The chain is built from TRBV29-1 and TRBJ1-5; D possibly corresponds to TRBD1 (6 bases). The germline V and J ends were trimmed by 5 bases and 4 bases, with 9 bases remaining between them. Germline lookup yields CDR1 SQVTM and CDR2 ANQGSEA. The CDR3 totals 12 residues. In DNA, the CDR3 is TGCAGCGTTTCTCAGGGGAATCAGCCCCAGCATTTT. It is translated as CSVSQGNQPQHF.

This rearrangement joins TRBV15 to TRBJ1-3; D unclear. Trimming left V 10 bases short and J 1 base short, with 8 bases between. Germline V gene lookup returns CDR1 LNHNV and CDR2 YYDKDF (reference sequence). The CDR3 runs to 12 residues. The CDR3 is CAIRQSGNTIYF. Written as DNA, the CDR3 is TGTGCCATCCGACAATCTGGAAACACCATATATTTT.

This chain uses TRBV19 with TRBJ1-1; D not certain. With 4 bases removed from V and 6 bases from J, the gap between germline ends came to 15 bases. Germline V gene lookup returns CDR1 LNHDA and CDR2 SQIVND (reference sequence). This CDR3 is built from 14 residues. CDR3 residues: CASSTGGPSAEAFF. The CDR3 DNA reads TGTGCCAGTAGTACGGGAGGGCCTTCGGCTGAAGCTTTCTTT.